A single sample is the source of the 14 T cell receptor beta chains below, sequenced in a study of blood T cell repertoires in COVID-19. TCRdb keeps only in-frame clones here, not all; method: immunoSEQ multiplex PCR. The sample shows about 290,000 clones, just under 85% of them seen only once. Sequenced: peripheral blood. These receptor sequences come from a woman aged 45-59 years with active or convalescent COVID-19.

The chain is built from TRBV28 and TRBJ1-5; 7 bases map to TRBD1. Germline values: CDR1 MDHEN, CDR2 SYDVKM. V trimming: 6 bases; J trimming: 7 bases; junction bases outside the gene matches: 9. The CDR3 contains 14 residues. CDR3 region: CASRNDRVQQPQHF. As DNA, the CDR3 is TGTGCCAGCAGGAACGACAGGGTTCAGCAGCCCCAGCATTTT.

The genes are TRBV30 and TRBJ2-7; 9 bases are a match to TRBD1. J lost 7 bases, V lost 2 bases, and 3 bases had no gene match. From germline, CDR1 is GTSNPN and CDR2 SVGIG (reference sequence). CDR3 length equals 12 residues. The chain's CDR3 is CAWSPDRGEQYF. In DNA, the CDR3 is TGTGCCTGGAGTCCGGACAGGGGAGAGCAGTACTTC.

The rearrangement uses TRBV3-1 (or the pseudogene TRBV3-2) and TRBJ1-5; 7 positions agree with TRBD1. CDR1 and CDR2 from the germline V gene are LGHDT and YNNKEL (reference sequence). With 1 base clipped from V and 3 bases from J, the junction kept 3 bases outside the gene matches. The CDR3 is 15 residues long. The CDR3 spells CASSQGGGDNQPQHF. In DNA form, the CDR3 reads TGTGCCAGCAGCCAAGGAGGGGGCGACAATCAGCCCCAGCATTTT.

The CDR3 spells CASGGTGGYYGYTF. The CDR3 nucleotides read TGCGCCAGCGGAGGGACAGGGGGCTACTATGGCTACACCTTC. The chain is built from TRBV5-1 and TRBJ1-2; 12 nucleotides match TRBD1. The V and J ends lost 7 bases and 3 bases, in that order; junction bases with no gene match: 4. The CDR3 length is 14 residues. CDR1 is SGHRS and CDR2 is YFSETQ in the germline V gene. The full variable domain, completed using reference TRBV5-1 and TRBJ1-2, is KAGVTQTPRYLIKTRGQQVTLSCSPISGHRSVSWYQQTPGQGLQFLFEYFSETQRNKGNFPGRFSGRQFSNSRSEMNVSTLELGDSALYLCASGGTGGYYGYTFGSGTRLTVV.

This sequence joins TRBV3-1 (or the pseudogene TRBV3-2) and TRBJ1-2; a weak D match, TRBD1 (5 bases). The germline V and J ends were trimmed by 1 base and 1 base, with 10 bases remaining between them. CDR1 LGHDT and CDR2 YNNKEL come from the germline V gene (reference sequence). CDR3 length: 15 residues. CDR3 sequence reads: CASSQGGRVNYGYTF. The DNA for the CDR3 is TGTGCCAGCAGCCAAGGCGGCAGGGTTAACTATGGCTACACCTTC.

The V and J genes are TRBV10-3 and TRBJ1-2, with 7 bases that match TRBD1. Germline assignment: CDR1 ENHRY and CDR2 SYGVKD. This CDR3 region has 14 residues. V shed 11 bases, J shed 7 bases, and the junction held 16 bases outside the gene matches. This chain's CDR3 is CAVQRGQGWAGYTF. The CDR3 bases are TGTGCCGTCCAGAGGGGGCAGGGTTGGGCTGGCTACACCTTC.

The chain combines TRBV12-5 with TRBJ2-5, with 7 bases aligning to TRBD1. CDR1 and CDR2 from the germline V gene are LGHNT and FRNRAP. The CDR3 extends over 19 amino acids. With V trimmed by 2 bases and J by 1 base, 16 bases remained unmatched. The CDR3 DNA follows: TGTGCTAGTGGTTTGTCGAAGACAGGGTCCCACGAATCCCAAGAGACCCAGTACTTC. The encoded protein is CASGLSKTGSHESQETQYF.

The chain joins TRBV14 to TRBJ1-2; D is unclear. V dropped 6 bases and J dropped 0 bases, with 17 bases sitting between them. The CDR3 sequence is 16 residues long. Germline lookup yields CDR1 SGHDN and CDR2 FVKESK. The CDR3 DNA is TGTGCCAGCAGTTCGCGGGCAGCAGGAACTAACTATGGCTACACCTTC. This translates into CASSSRAAGTNYGYTF.

This clone occurred once. The chain combines TRBV19 with TRBJ1-4, with 7 bases aligning to TRBD1. The CDR3 runs 16 residues. Trimming at V came to 4 bases and at J to 8 bases, leaving 13 bases not matched to a gene. CDR1 and CDR2 (germline): LNHDA, SQIVND (reference sequence). This CDR3 reads CASSRDTGARREKLFF. In DNA form, the CDR3 reads TGTGCCAGTAGTAGAGATACAGGGGCCCGAAGGGAAAAACTGTTTTTT.

The chain links TRBV15 to TRBJ2-7; 12 nucleotides match TRBD2. Germline V gene data show CDR1 as LNHNV and CDR2 as YYDKDF (reference sequence). J was trimmed by 7 bases and V by 1 base; bases with no gene match: 5. This CDR3 has 15 residues. DNA for the CDR3: TGTGCCACCAGCAGAGTACTAGCGGGAGGCGCGGAGCAGTACTTC. It translates to CATSRVLAGGAEQYF.

The J gene is TRBJ2-3, the V gene TRBV10-3; 12 nucleotides align to TRBD2. Germline values: CDR1 ENHRY, CDR2 SYGVKD. CDR3 length: 15 residues. The trim removed 10 bases at V and 6 bases at J, leaving 11 bases unmatched. CDR3 nucleotides: TGTGCCACCAGGACTAGCGGGACTGGGGCGGATACGCAGTATTTT. It encodes CATRTSGTGADTQYF.

The chain employs TRBV27 and TRBJ2-3; the match to TRBD2 covers 10 bases. Germline-derived CDR1 and CDR2 are MNHEY and SMNVEV (reference sequence). Trimming cost V 1 base and J 5 bases; bases outside gene matches: 9. The CDR3 sequence is 17 residues long. CDR3 in amino acids: CASSLLTSGTVGDTQYF. Written as DNA, the CDR3 is TGTGCCAGCAGTTTATTAACTAGCGGGACTGTAGGAGATACGCAGTATTTT.

V gene TRBV5-4 combines with J gene TRBJ2-2, with 7 bases lining up with TRBD1. The CDR3 extends over 14 amino acids. Germline V gives CDR1 SGHNT, CDR2 YYREEE (reference sequence). V was clipped by 4 bases and J by 1 base; unmatched bases: 1. CDR3 DNA: TGTGCCAGCAGCCGGACAGGGAACACCGGGGAGCTGTTTTTT. Encoded protein: CASSRTGNTGELFF.

This clone has a handful of counts. Within the sample, other DNA sequences also encode this same CDR3. The chain combines TRBV19 with TRBJ1-4, with 9 positions matching TRBD1. CDR1 and CDR2 (germline): LNHDA, SQIVND (reference sequence). The CDR3 length is 15 residues. V was pared by 3 bases and J by 4 bases, with 3 bases of the junction left unmatched. Here the CDR3 reads CASSMGQGGNEKLFF. CDR3 nucleotide sequence: TGTGCCAGTAGTATGGGACAGGGAGGTAATGAAAAACTGTTTTTT.